The 29 T cell receptor beta chains presented below share a single source sample, sequenced in a study of shared clonotypes between healthy human individuals (dated by TCRdb to between 2020 and 2021). Receptor amplification or capture employed the immunoSEQ multiplex PCR assay. TCRdb obtained this table from immuneACCESS and retained in-frame rearrangements with V and J assigned. These tables miss some clones; where compared with another copy, unresolved V genes account for less than half of the shortfall, and the remainder is unexplained. The sample data list fewer than 3 million clones, and just under 95% of these were observed just once. The ten largest make up roughly 0.34% of the sample. The sequencing input was naive CD4+ T cells from PBMCs. The sample's cell subset or site label, in plain terms: CD45RA+ positively selected. The receptors originated from a man younger than 35 in good health. Some clones in this sample may be carry-over from other donors' samples.

This clone has a single count. V gene TRBV4-1 combines with J gene TRBJ1-6, with D unresolved. V was trimmed by 11 bases and J by 10 bases, leaving 18 bases between them. The CDR3 runs to 13 residues. The germline V gene has CDR1 MGHRA and CDR2 YSYEKL. The CDR3 loop reads CALPPGLGSPLHF. The CDR3 DNA sequence: TGCGCCCTGCCCCCGGGTTTAGGCTCACCCCTCCACTTT.

The CDR3 here is CASGYGAGPEQYF. The CDR3 region has the DNA TGTGCCAGCGGATACGGTGCGGGCCCCGAGCAGTACTTC. V and J are TRBV6-6 and TRBJ2-7; maybe TRBD2 (5 bases). The CDR3 consists of 13 residues. Germline CDR1 is MNHNY and CDR2 is SVGAGI (reference sequence). V lost 8 bases, J lost 6 bases, and 17 bases lay in between.

Concerning this clone: Other DNA sequences in the sample encode the same CDR3. The V call is TRBV20-1, the J call TRBJ2-3; D ambiguous. The germline V gene has CDR1 DFQATT and CDR2 SNEGSKA (reference sequence). The CDR3 extends over 11 amino acids. V lost 1 base, J lost 5 bases, and 4 bases lay in between. CDR3 residues: CSARGVDTQYF. CDR3 nucleotides: TGCAGTGCTAGAGGAGTAGATACGCAGTATTTT.

The chain is built from TRBV29-1 and TRBJ2-7, with D possibly being TRBD1 (6 bases). Germline assignment: CDR1 SQVTM and CDR2 ANQGSEA. The CDR3 runs 13 residues. V lost 6 bases to trimming and J lost 2 bases, with 14 bases between them. The CDR3 protein is CSVDTQGTYEQYF. CDR3 coding DNA: TGCAGCGTCGATACACAGGGAACCTACGAGCAGTACTTC.

The chain employs TRBV28 and TRBJ2-7; a possible D gene is TRBD2 (5 bases). V was trimmed by 10 bases and J by 6 bases, leaving 25 bases between them. This CDR3 contains 15 residues. The V gene's germline CDR1 is MDHEN and CDR2 SYDVKM. The CDR3 bases are TGTGCCACCGGAGCCGAGTCGCTTCGGGCGGGCGAGCAGTACTTC. Its translation: CATGAESLRAGEQYF.

The chain uses TRBV27 and TRBJ2-1, with 8 bases that match TRBD2. CDR1 and CDR2 from the germline V gene are MNHEY and SMNVEV (reference sequence). Unmatched junction bases numbered 8, after V lost 8 bases and J lost 5 bases. The CDR3 extends over 14 amino acids. The CDR3 protein is CASSFSGTHNEQFF. The CDR3 bases are TGTGCCAGCTCCTTTAGCGGGACCCACAATGAGCAGTTCTTC.

The chain links TRBV29-1 to TRBJ2-7, with 9 bases lining up with TRBD1. Looked up from germline, CDR1 is SQVTM and CDR2 is ANQGSEA. The length of the CDR3 is 13 residues. Losses at the gene ends were 6 bases for V and 6 bases for J; bases not matched to a gene: 9. The CDR3 here is CSVQPGQGREQYF. CDR3 DNA sequence: TGCAGCGTCCAACCGGGACAGGGTCGCGAGCAGTACTTC.

This chain uses TRBV15 with TRBJ2-5, with 14 bases that match TRBD2. The length of the CDR3 is 19 residues. With V trimmed by 0 bases and J by 3 bases, 9 bases remained unmatched. From germline, CDR1 is LNHNV and CDR2 YYDKDF (reference sequence). As DNA, the CDR3 is TGTGCCACCAGCAGAGAGGGACTAGCGGGAGTCGGGGGAAAAGAGACCCAGTACTTC. Protein sequence: CATSREGLAGVGGKETQYF.

The rearrangement joins TRBV5-1 to TRBJ1-1; a possible D gene is TRBD1 (6 bases). This CDR3 has 14 residues. V lost 6 bases to trimming and J lost 1 base, with 13 bases between them. CDR1 SGHRS and CDR2 YFSETQ come from the germline V gene. CDR3 region: CASKPGQSNTEAFF. The CDR3 DNA sequence: TGCGCCAGCAAACCCGGACAGTCGAACACTGAAGCTTTCTTT.

This clone was seen just once. The chain couples TRBV7-8 to TRBJ2-2; 10 nucleotides agree with TRBD2. V was pared by 4 bases and J by 0 bases, with 11 bases of the junction left unmatched. Germline V gene data show CDR1 as SGHVS and CDR2 as FQNEAQ. This CDR3 comprises 19 residues. This CDR3 reads CASSSRLAGGQTNTGELFF. In DNA form, the CDR3 reads TGTGCCAGCAGCTCCCGACTAGCGGGTGGGCAAACGAACACCGGGGAGCTGTTTTTT.

This chain links TRBV6-5 with TRBJ1-2; unclear D gene. Per germline, CDR1 MNHEY and CDR2 SVGAGI. The CDR3 runs to 14 residues. V dropped 3 bases and J dropped 3 bases, with 11 bases sitting between them. This CDR3 reads CASSYDAAYYGYTF. The CDR3 DNA follows: TGTGCCAGCAGTTATGATGCGGCCTACTATGGCTACACCTTC.

The V gene is TRBV7-2, the J gene TRBJ1-1; no reliable D call. The ends were cut back, 3 bases at V and 1 base at J, with 12 bases in the middle. Germline V gene lookup returns CDR1 SGHTA and CDR2 FQGNSA. CDR3 length: 15 residues. The CDR3 sequence is CASSFFSSPNTEAFF. The CDR3 nucleotides read TGTGCCAGCAGCTTCTTCTCCAGCCCGAACACTGAAGCTTTCTTT.

The chain links TRBV23-1 to TRBJ2-5; 7 positions match TRBD1. TRBV23-1 is treated as an ORF (open reading frame) with a function not yet certain. Trimming removed 4 bases from V and 5 bases from J; junction bases left unmatched: 13. The CDR3 is made up of 16 amino acids. The CDR3: CASSPRIDRARETQYF. The CDR3 DNA sequence: TGCGCCAGCAGTCCGCGCATAGACAGGGCGAGGGAGACCCAGTACTTC.

V is TRBV4-1 and J is TRBJ1-1; no definite D call. The CDR3 is made up of 17 amino acids. From germline, CDR1 is MGHRA and CDR2 YSYEKL. V dropped 0 bases and J dropped 0 bases, with 14 bases sitting between them. The CDR3 DNA follows: TGCGCCAGCAGCCAAGATCCGGAGAGACTTGTGAACACTGAAGCTTTCTTT. This encodes CASSQDPERLVNTEAFF.

The chain joins TRBV27 to TRBJ2-2; the D is unclear. This CDR3 comprises 16 residues. The ends were cut back, 7 bases at V and 1 base at J, with 16 bases in the middle. CDR1 is MNHEY and CDR2 is SMNVEV in the germline V gene (reference sequence). The CDR3 nucleotides read TGTGCCAGCACCCAGTTTAGTTTAGAGAACACCGGGGAGCTGTTTTTT. This codes for CASTQFSLENTGELFF.

The count of this clone is one. The chain links TRBV6-5 to TRBJ1-2; 8 bases match TRBD1. Trimming took 5 bases from V and 8 from J; bases not matched to a gene: 7. CDR3 length: 13 residues. The germline V gene encodes CDR1 MNHEY and CDR2 SVGAGI. The CDR3 loop is CASSGGQGGGYTF. In nucleotides, the CDR3 is TGTGCCAGCAGTGGAGGACAGGGTGGAGGCTACACCTTC.

In its sample, this clone was seen once. The chain uses TRBV4-1 and TRBJ2-5; perhaps TRBD2 as D (5 bases). The length of the CDR3 is 14 residues. Germline CDR1 reads MGHRA; CDR2 reads YSYEKL. V was pared by 1 base and J by 5 bases, with 11 bases between. In nucleotides, the CDR3 is TGCGCCAGCAGCCAAGTCTTGGGAGTCGAGACCCAGTACTTC. It is translated as CASSQVLGVETQYF.

The rearrangement joins TRBV19 to TRBJ2-7; D call uncertain. CDR3 length equals 14 residues. Germline values: CDR1 LNHDA, CDR2 SQIVND (reference sequence). The V end lost 1 base, the J end lost 3 bases, and 10 bases lay between the germline ends. CDR3 nucleotide sequence: TGTGCCAGTAGTATAGGGAAGAGAGGCTACGAGCAGTACTTC. This encodes CASSIGKRGYEQYF.

Concerning this clone itself: Other DNA sequences in this specimen translate into the identical CDR3. V gene TRBV7-2 combines with J gene TRBJ1-5; unclear D gene. The CDR3 runs to 13 residues. Germline values: CDR1 SGHTA, CDR2 FQGNSA. V lost 1 base and J lost 7, with 8 bases in between. The CDR3 sequence is CASSLVGGQPQHF. The DNA for the CDR3 is TGTGCCAGCAGCTTAGTGGGTGGGCAGCCCCAGCATTTT.

The V call is TRBV19, the J call TRBJ2-1; perhaps TRBD1 as D (6 bases). Germline CDR1 and CDR2: LNHDA and SQIVND (reference sequence). The germline V and J ends were trimmed by 8 bases and 2 bases, with 10 bases remaining between them. The CDR3 consists of 13 residues. This CDR3 is CASSQGPYNEQFF. As DNA, the CDR3 is TGTGCCAGTTCACAGGGACCCTACAATGAGCAGTTCTTC. Full variable domain (missing parts from reference TRBV19 and TRBJ2-1): DGGITQSPKYLFRKEGQNVTLSCEQNLNHDAMYWYRQDPGQGLRLIYYSQIVNDFQKGDIAEGYSVSREKKESFPLTVTSAQKNPTAFYLCASSQGPYNEQFFGPGTRLTVL.

CDR3 residues: CASSRFHGGTDTQYF. The CDR3 DNA sequence: TGTGCCAGCAGTCGATTCCACGGGGGCACAGATACGCAGTATTTT. The chain couples TRBV28 to TRBJ2-3, with D maybe TRBD2 (5 bases). V was pared by 5 bases and J by 1 base, with 13 bases between. The CDR3 contains 15 residues. Germline V gene data show CDR1 as MDHEN and CDR2 as SYDVKM.

V usage is TRBV11-2 and J usage is TRBJ2-2; D is unclear. V was pared by 3 bases and J by 6 bases, with 11 bases between. The CDR3 sequence is 14 residues long. The germline gives CDR1 SGHAT, CDR2 FQNNGV. The chain's CDR3 is CASSFSRAPGELFF. In DNA form, the CDR3 reads TGTGCCAGCAGCTTCAGCCGGGCCCCCGGGGAGCTGTTTTTT.

The gene calls are TRBV5-1 and TRBJ2-5, with 7 bases lining up with TRBD1. After removal of 5 bases from V and 4 bases from J, the junction contained 5 bases not matched to a gene. Germline CDR1 and CDR2: SGHRS and YFSETQ. The CDR3 sequence is 13 residues long. CDR3 sequence: CASSTGDGETQYF. CDR3 coding DNA: TGCGCCAGCAGTACAGGGGATGGAGAGACCCAGTACTTC.

V and J are TRBV7-7 and TRBJ2-5, with D maybe TRBD1 (6 bases). Germline V lookup: CDR1 SSHAT, CDR2 FNYEAQ (reference sequence). This CDR3 comprises 15 residues. Trimming cost V 0 bases and J 5 bases, with 13 bases left between them. CDR3 in DNA: TGTGCCAGCAGCTTAGCTGCAGGGGATTGGGAGACCCAGTACTTC. It is translated as CASSLAAGDWETQYF.

As for this clone: The sample carries other DNA sequences with the same CDR3. The rearrangement joins TRBV5-4 to TRBJ1-3; no firm D call. Germline V lookup: CDR1 SGHNT, CDR2 YYREEE (reference sequence). Trimming removed 3 bases at V and 0 bases at J, with 7 bases between. The CDR3 runs 14 residues. The CDR3 region has the DNA TGTGCCAGCAGCTACCCAGGCTCTGGAAACACCATATATTTT. Protein: CASSYPGSGNTIYF.

The chain carries TRBV18 and TRBJ2-7; 9 bases align to TRBD1. Germline CDR1 is KGHSH and CDR2 is LQKENI. The CDR3 loop spans 13 amino acids. Germline trimming cut 3 bases from V and 7 bases from J; bases unmatched to any gene: 4. The CDR3 DNA reads as TGTGCCAGCTCACCCGGGACAGGGTGGGAGCAGTACTTC. Protein sequence: CASSPGTGWEQYF.

This clone was recorded only once. The same CDR3 also results from other DNA sequences found in this sample. The chain couples TRBV19 to TRBJ1-5; TRBD1 is a possible D gene (6 bases). Per germline, CDR1 LNHDA and CDR2 SQIVND (reference sequence). This CDR3 has 15 residues. V was trimmed by 3 bases and J by 6 bases, leaving 15 bases between them. CDR3 sequence reads: CASSIVGGGGQPQHF. The DNA for the CDR3 is TGTGCCAGTAGTATCGTAGGAGGAGGGGGTCAGCCCCAGCATTTT.

V is TRBV19 and J is TRBJ1-5; D is possibly TRBD1 (5 bases). The CDR3 runs 13 residues. Germline CDR1 is LNHDA and CDR2 is SQIVND (reference sequence). Trimming removed 6 bases at V and 5 bases at J, with 11 bases between. The CDR3 DNA follows: TGTGCCAGTAGCGGGGACGGGTATCAGCCCCAGCATTTT. It encodes CASSGDGYQPQHF.

This chain uses TRBV18 with TRBJ1-1; 8 bases line up with TRBD1. The CDR3 is made up of 15 amino acids. J gave up 2 bases and V 3 bases, and 5 bases lay outside the gene matches. Germline assignment: CDR1 KGHSH and CDR2 LQKENI. The CDR3 is CASSPGTGTNTEAFF. As DNA, the CDR3 is TGTGCCAGCTCACCCGGGACAGGTACCAACACTGAAGCTTTCTTT.